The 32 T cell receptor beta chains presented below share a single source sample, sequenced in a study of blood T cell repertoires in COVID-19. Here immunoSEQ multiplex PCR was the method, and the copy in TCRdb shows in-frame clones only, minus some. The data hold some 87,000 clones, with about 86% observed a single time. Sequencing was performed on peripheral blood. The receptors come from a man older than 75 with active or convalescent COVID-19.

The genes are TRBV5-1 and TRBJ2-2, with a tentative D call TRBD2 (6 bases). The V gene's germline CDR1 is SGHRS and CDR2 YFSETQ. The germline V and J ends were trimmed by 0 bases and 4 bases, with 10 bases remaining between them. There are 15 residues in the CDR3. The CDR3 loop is CASSLVKGGTGELFF. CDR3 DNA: TGCGCCAGCAGCTTGGTGAAGGGAGGCACCGGGGAGCTGTTTTTT.

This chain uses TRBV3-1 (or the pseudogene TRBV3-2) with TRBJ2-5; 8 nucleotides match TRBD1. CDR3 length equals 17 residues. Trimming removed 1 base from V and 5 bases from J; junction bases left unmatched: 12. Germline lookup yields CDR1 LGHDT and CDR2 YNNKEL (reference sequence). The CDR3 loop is CASSQGSTGGIGETQYF. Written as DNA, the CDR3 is TGTGCCAGCAGCCAAGGGTCTACAGGGGGGATCGGGGAGACCCAGTACTTC.

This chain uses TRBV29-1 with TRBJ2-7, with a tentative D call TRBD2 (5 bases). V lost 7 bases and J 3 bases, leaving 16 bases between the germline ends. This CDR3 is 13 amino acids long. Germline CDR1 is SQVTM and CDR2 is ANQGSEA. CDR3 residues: CSAGMLGGYEQYF. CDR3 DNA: TGCAGCGCTGGGATGCTCGGAGGCTACGAGCAGTACTTC.

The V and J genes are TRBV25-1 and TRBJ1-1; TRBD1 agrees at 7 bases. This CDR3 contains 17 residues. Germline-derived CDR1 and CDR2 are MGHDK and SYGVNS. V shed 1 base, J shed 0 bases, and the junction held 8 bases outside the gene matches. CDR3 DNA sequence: TGTGCCAGCAGTGAATTAGGGGGCATGACCCTGAACACTGAAGCTTTCTTT. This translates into CASSELGGMTLNTEAFF.

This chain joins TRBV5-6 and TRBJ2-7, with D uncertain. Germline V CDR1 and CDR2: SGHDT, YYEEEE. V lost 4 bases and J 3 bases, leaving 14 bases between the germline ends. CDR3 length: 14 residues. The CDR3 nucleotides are TGTGCCAGCAGCCTACGGGTTGGCCTCTACGAGCAGTACTTC. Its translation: CASSLRVGLYEQYF.

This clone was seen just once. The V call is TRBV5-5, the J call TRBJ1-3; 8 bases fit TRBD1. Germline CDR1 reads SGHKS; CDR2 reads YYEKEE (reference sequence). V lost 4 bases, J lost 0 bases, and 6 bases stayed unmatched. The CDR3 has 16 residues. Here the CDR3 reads CASSGQGVTSGNTIYF. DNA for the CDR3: TGTGCCAGCAGCGGACAGGGTGTTACCTCTGGAAACACCATATATTTT. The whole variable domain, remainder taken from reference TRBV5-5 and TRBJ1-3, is DAGVTQSPTHLIKTRGQQVTLRCSPISGHKSVSWYQQVLGQGPQFIFQYYEKEERGRGNFPDRFSARQFPNYSSELNVNALLLGDSALYLCASSGQGVTSGNTIYFGEGSWLTVV.

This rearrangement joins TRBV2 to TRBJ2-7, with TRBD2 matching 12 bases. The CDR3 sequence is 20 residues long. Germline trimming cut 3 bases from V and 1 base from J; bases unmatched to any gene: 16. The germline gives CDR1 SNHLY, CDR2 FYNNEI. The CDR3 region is CASSDSLGLAGTYRSYEQYF. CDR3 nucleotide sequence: TGTGCCAGCAGTGATTCCCTGGGACTAGCGGGCACCTACCGTTCCTACGAGCAGTACTTC.

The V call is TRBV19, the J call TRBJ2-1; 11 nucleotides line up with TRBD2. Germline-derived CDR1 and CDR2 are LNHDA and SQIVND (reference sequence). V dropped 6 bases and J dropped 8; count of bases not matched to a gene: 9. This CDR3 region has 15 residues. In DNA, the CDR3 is TGTGCCAGTAGCTGGACTAGCGGGCTAAGCGATGAGCAGTTCTTC. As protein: CASSWTSGLSDEQFF.

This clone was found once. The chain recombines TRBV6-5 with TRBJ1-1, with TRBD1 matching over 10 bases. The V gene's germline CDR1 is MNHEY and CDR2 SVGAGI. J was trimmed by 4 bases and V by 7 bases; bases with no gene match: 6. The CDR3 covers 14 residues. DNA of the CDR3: TGTGCCAGCACCGGACAGGGGGTTGGCACTGAAGCTTTCTTT. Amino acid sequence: CASTGQGVGTEAFF.

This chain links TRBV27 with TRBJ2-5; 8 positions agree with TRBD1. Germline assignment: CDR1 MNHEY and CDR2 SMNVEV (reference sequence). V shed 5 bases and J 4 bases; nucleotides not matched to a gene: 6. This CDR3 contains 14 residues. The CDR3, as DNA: TGTGCCAGCAGTCCCAGGACAGGGCGAGAGACCCAGTACTTC. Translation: CASSPRTGRETQYF.

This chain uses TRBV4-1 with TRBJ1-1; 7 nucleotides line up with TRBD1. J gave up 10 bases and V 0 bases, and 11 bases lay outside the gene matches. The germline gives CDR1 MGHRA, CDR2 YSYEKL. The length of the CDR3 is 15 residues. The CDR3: CASSQEMVRGHLAFF. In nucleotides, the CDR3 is TGCGCCAGCAGCCAAGAAATGGTTAGGGGGCATTTAGCTTTCTTT.

The CDR3 spells CASSSRTDRVYNEQFF. DNA for the CDR3: TGTGCCAGCTCATCCCGAACGGACAGGGTCTACAATGAGCAGTTCTTC. The chain employs TRBV18 and TRBJ2-1; 8 bases map to TRBD1. The CDR3 loop spans 16 amino acids. The V gene's germline CDR1 is KGHSH and CDR2 LQKENI. J gave up 3 bases and V 5 bases, and 9 bases lay outside the gene matches.

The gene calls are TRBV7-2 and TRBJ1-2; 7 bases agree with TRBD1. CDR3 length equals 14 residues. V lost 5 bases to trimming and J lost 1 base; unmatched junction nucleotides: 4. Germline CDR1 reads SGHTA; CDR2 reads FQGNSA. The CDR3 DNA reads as TGTGCCAGCAGCACCTGGGACAGTAACTATGGCTACACCTTC. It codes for CASSTWDSNYGYTF.

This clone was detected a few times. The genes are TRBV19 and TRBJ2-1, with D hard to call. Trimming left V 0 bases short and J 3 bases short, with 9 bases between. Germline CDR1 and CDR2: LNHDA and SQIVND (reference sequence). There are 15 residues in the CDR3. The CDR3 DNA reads TGTGCCAGTAGTATAGAGCTTACAAGCTACAATGAGCAGTTCTTC. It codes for CASSIELTSYNEQFF.

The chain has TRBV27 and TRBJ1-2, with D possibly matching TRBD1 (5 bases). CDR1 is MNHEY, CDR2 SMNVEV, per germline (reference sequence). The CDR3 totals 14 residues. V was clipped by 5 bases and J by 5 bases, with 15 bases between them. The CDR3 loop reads CASSPQAGTYGYTF. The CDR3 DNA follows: TGTGCCAGCAGTCCACAGGCGGGGACTTATGGCTACACCTTC.

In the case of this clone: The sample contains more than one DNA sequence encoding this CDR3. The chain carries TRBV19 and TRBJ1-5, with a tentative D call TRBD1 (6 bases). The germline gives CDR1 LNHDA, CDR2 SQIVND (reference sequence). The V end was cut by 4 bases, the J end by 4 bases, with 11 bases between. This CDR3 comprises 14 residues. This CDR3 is CASSTGQGNQPQHF. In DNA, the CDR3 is TGTGCCAGTAGTACCGGGCAGGGGAATCAGCCCCAGCATTTT.

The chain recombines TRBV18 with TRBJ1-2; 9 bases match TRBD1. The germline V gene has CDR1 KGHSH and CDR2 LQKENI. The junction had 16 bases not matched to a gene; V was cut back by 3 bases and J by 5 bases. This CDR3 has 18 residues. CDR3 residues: CASSPPGETGGAMYGYTF. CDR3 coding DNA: TGTGCCAGCTCACCCCCCGGTGAAACAGGGGGCGCAATGTATGGCTACACCTTC.

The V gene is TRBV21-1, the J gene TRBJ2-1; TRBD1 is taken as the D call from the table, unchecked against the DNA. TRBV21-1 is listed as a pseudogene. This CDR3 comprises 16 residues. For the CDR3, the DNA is TGTGCCAGCAGCAAAAGCCGGGACAGGTTCTGGGGGAAGCAGTTCTTC. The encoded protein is CASSKSRDRFWGKQFF.

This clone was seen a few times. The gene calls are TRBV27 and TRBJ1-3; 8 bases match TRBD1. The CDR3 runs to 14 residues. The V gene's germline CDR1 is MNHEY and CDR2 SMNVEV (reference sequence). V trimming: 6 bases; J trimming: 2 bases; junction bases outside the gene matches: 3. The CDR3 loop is CASRLTGAGNTIYF. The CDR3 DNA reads TGTGCCAGCAGACTGACAGGGGCTGGAAACACCATATATTTT.

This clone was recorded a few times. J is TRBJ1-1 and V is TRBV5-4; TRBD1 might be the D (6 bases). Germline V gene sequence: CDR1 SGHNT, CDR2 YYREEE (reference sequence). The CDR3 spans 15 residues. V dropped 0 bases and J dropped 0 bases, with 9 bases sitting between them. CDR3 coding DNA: TGTGCCAGCAGCTTGGTCCAGGGGATGAACACTGAAGCTTTCTTT. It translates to CASSLVQGMNTEAFF.

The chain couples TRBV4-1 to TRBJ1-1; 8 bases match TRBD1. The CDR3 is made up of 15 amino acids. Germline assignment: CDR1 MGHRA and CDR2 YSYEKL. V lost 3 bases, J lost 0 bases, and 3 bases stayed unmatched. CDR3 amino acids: CASSHGQGLNTEAFF. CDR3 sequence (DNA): TGCGCCAGCAGCCACGGACAGGGCTTGAACACTGAAGCTTTCTTT.

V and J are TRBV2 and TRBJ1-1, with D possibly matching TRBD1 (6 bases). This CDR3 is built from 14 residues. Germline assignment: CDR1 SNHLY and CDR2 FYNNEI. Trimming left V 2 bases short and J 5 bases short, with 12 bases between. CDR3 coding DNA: TGTGCCAGCAGTGAAACAGGGCCCCGGACTGAAGCTTTCTTT. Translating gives CASSETGPRTEAFF.

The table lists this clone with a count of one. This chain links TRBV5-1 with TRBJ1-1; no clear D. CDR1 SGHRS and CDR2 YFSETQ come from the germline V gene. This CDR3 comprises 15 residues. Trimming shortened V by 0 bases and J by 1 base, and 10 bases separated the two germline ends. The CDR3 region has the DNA TGCGCCAGCAGCTTGGAAGGCAGGAAGAACACTGAAGCTTTCTTT. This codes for CASSLEGRKNTEAFF.

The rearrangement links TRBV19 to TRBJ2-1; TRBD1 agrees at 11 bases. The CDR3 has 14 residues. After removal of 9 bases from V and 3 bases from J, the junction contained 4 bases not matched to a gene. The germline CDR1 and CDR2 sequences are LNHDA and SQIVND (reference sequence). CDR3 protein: CASQDRGHYNEQFF. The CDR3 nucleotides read TGTGCCAGCCAGGACAGGGGGCACTACAATGAGCAGTTCTTC.

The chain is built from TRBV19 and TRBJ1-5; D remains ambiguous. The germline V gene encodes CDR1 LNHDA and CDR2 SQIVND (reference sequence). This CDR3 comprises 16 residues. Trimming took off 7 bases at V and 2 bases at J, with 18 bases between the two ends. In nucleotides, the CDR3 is TGTGCCAGTACCGCCGGGATGGGTGTTGGCAATCAGCCCCAGCATTTT. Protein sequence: CASTAGMGVGNQPQHF.

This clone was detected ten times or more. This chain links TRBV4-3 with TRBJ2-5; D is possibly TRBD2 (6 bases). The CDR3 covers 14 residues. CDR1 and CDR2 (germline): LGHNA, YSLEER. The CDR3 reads CPRRPLPGEETQYF. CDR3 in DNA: TGCCCCCGCCGCCCACTCCCGGGAGAAGAGACCCAGTACTTC.

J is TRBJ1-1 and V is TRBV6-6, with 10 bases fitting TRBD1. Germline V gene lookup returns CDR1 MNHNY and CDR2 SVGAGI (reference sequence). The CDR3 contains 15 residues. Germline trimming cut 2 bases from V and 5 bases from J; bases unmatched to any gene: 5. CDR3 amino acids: CASSYAGQGGTEAFF. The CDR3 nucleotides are TGTGCCAGCAGTTACGCCGGACAGGGGGGGACTGAAGCTTTCTTT.

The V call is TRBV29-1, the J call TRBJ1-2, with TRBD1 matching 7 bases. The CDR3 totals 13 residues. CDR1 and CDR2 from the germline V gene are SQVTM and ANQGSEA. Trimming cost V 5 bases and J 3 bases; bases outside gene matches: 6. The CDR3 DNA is TGCAGCGTTCTGCGGGACAGAGACTATGGCTACACCTTC. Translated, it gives CSVLRDRDYGYTF. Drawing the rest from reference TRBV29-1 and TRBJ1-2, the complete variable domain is SAVISQKPSRDICQRGTSLTIQCQVDSQVTMMFWYRQQPGQSLTLIATANQGSEATYESGFVIDKFPISRPNLTFSTLTVSNMSPEDSSIYLCSVLRDRDYGYTFGSGTRLTVV.

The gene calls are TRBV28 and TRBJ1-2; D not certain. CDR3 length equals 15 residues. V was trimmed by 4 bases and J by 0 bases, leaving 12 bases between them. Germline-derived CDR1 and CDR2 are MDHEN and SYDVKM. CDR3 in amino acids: CASSSPPGANYGYTF. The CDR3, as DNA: TGTGCCAGCAGTTCCCCCCCAGGTGCTAACTATGGCTACACCTTC.

CDR3 sequence: CASSSQGGSNQPQHF. Here the CDR3 DNA reads TGTGCCAGCAGCTCTCAGGGTGGCAGCAATCAGCCCCAGCATTTT. The chain joins TRBV28 to TRBJ1-5; tentatively, D is TRBD1 (5 bases). This CDR3 comprises 15 residues. V lost 6 bases, J lost 1 base, and 13 bases lay in between. Germline CDR1 and CDR2: MDHEN and SYDVKM.

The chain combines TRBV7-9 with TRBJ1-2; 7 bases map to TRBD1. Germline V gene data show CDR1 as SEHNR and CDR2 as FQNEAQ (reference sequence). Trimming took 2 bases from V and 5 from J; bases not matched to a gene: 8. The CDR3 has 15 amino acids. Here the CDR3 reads CASSLREGGAYGYTF. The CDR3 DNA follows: TGTGCCAGCAGCTTACGTGAAGGGGGCGCATATGGCTACACCTTC.

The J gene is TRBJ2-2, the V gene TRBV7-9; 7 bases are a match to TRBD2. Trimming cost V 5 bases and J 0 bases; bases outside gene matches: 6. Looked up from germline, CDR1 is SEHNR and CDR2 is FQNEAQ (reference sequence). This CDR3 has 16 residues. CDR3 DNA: TGTGCCAGCAGCCCCTATGGGACTACGAACACCGGGGAGCTGTTTTTT. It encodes CASSPYGTTNTGELFF.